This T cell receptor (beta chain) came from a study of Ad26.COV2.S vaccination and SARS-CoV-2 variants. Study-level results: Researchers cautioned that TCR breadth and depth analyses may have underestimated total T cell responses. People who got the vaccine or the placebo had similar non-spike TCR breadth.

The CDR3 consists of 13 residues. The germline V gene encodes CDR1 LNHDA and CDR2 SQIVND (reference sequence). V dropped 4 bases and J dropped 1 base, with 5 bases sitting between them. Treatment defined: around 19 received Ad26.COV2.S at low or high dose, single or two shots; about 5 received placebo; per-sample allocation not given. Specimens were obtained on day 63 following the first vaccine or placebo injection. TCRdb keeps only in-frame clones here, not all; method: immunoSEQ multiplex PCR. Found here are about 400,000 clones, approximately 91% of them singletons; the top ten hold 3% to 4.5%. As concerns this clone: Its antigen remains unknown.

This specimen was peripheral blood, taken in a trial of Ad26.COV2.S vaccine versus placebo. This chain links TRBV19 with TRBJ1-5; D not resolved. The origin of this receptor is a person aged 18-60 years who received the Ad26.COV2.S COVID-19 vaccine or a placebo. CDR3 loop: CASSSLSNQPQHF. DNA for the CDR3: TGTGCCAGTAGTAGCCTCAGCAATCAGCCCCAGCATTTT.